This T cell receptor (beta chain) came from a study of blood T cell repertoires in COVID-19. The CDR3 sequence is 12 residues long. V shed 5 bases and J shed 8 bases, with 12 bases lying between them. Produced via immunoSEQ multiplex PCR; TCRdb's table is partial and in-frame only. Found here are tens of thousands of clones, approximately 89% of them singletons; the top ten hold about 46%. Enrolled during active infection, Seattle patients were then followed longitudinally. The receptor comes from a woman aged 60-70 years with COVID-19, enrolled during active disease. The gene calls are TRBV12-3 or TRBV12-4 and TRBJ1-2; D possibly corresponds to TRBD1 (5 bases). Sample: peripheral blood. CDR3 nucleotides: TGTGCCAGCAGTGGGGGGGTGGGCGGCTACACCTTC. Amino acids: CASSGGVGGYTF.